This T cell receptor (beta chain) emerged from a study of CD8 T cells in Susac syndrome. Reverse transcription of 0.5 to 1 ug RNA was performed with random hexamers. Amplification of TCR beta CDR3 was carried out by immunoSEQ multiplex PCR, which covered 54 Vbeta and 13 Jbeta segments. TCRdb used MiXCR to reprocess the immunoSEQ multiplex PCR reads, holding one entry per CDR3 protein. Of some 300,000 distinct CDR3 sequences detected, 65% to 90% appear once; the ten largest clones hold 0.2% to 0.25%. Sequencing targeted TCR beta in blood CD8+ and CD4+ T cells. Negative isolation yielded CD8+ and CD4+ T cells; FACS enriched TEMRA cells. Germline V gene sequence: CDR1 SGHTA, CDR2 FQGNSA. This CDR3 contains 15 residues. With V trimmed by 1 base and J by 5 bases, 8 bases remained unmatched.

The rearrangement uses TRBV7-2 and TRBJ2-7, with 7 bases matching TRBD1. The receptor's source is a human donor with multiple sclerosis. The sequenced sample consisted of CD8+ T cells from PBMCs. CDR3 loop: CASSLDDRVLDEQYF. CDR3 coding DNA: TGTGCCAGCAGCTTAGACGACAGGGTACTAGACGAGCAGTACTTC.